This TCR beta chain emerged from a study of identical twins. This clonotype was counted between two and nine times. The antigen is not known. The CDR3 runs 15 residues. Trimming took off 5 bases at V and 4 bases at J, with 12 bases between the two ends. Using its own MiXCR run on the 5' RACE reads, TCRdb lists one record per CDR3 protein. Counted here are some 710,000 distinct CDR3 sequences, 5.5% to 7.5% occurring once; the ten biggest clones make up around 1.7%. Study results and limitations: Interpretation of the results relied on cross-sectional statistical analysis and not on following the same donors. Twins shared beta out-of-frame sequences in excess, but this excess was weaker.

Sequencing was carried out using naive T cells sorted from blood. V gene TRBV12-3 or TRBV12-4 combines with J gene TRBJ1-6, with D possibly TRBD1 on 6 matching bases. The TCR originated in a man between 18 and 35 years old in good health. The CDR3 here is CASSLDSQYNSPLHF. The CDR3 DNA reads TGTGCCAGCAGTCTGGACAGCCAATATAATTCACCCCTCCACTTT.